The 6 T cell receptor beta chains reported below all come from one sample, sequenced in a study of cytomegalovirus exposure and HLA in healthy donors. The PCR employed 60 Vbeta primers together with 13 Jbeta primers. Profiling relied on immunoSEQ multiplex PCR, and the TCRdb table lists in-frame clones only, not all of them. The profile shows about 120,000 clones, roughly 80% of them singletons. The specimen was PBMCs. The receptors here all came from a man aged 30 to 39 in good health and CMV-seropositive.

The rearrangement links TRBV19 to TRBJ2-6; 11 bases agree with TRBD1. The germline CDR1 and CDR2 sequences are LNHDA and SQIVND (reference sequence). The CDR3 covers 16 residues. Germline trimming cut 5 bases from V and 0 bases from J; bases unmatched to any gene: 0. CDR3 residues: CASSGTGGSGANVLTF. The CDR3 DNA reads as TGTGCCAGTAGTGGGACAGGGGGCTCTGGGGCCAACGTCCTGACTTTC.

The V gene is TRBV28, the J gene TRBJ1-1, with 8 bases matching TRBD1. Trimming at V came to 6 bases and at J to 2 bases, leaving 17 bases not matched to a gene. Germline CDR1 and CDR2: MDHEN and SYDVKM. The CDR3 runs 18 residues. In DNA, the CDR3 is TGTGCCAGCAGCTTAAGGGCGGCAGGGGGCGCGGTCAACACTGAAGCTTTCTTT. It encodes CASSLRAAGGAVNTEAFF.

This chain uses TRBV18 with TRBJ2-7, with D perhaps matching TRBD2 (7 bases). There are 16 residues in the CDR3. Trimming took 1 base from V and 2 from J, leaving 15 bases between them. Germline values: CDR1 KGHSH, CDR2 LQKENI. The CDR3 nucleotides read TGTGCCAGCTCACCACAGGGGGGGGGCCCACCCTACGAGCAGTACTTC. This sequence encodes CASSPQGGGPPYEQYF.

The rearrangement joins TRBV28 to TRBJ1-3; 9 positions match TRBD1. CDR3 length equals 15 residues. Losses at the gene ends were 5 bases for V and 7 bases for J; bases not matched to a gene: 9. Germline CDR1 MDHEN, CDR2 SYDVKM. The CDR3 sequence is CASSRLTGGRNTIYF. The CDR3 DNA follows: TGTGCCAGCAGTAGGTTAACAGGGGGCCGGAACACCATATATTTT.

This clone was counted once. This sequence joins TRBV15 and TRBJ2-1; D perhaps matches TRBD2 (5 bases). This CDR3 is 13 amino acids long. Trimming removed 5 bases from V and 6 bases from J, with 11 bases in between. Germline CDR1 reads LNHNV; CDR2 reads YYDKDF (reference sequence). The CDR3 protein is CATSGTRANEQFF. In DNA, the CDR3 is TGTGCCACCAGCGGTACTAGAGCCAATGAGCAGTTCTTC.

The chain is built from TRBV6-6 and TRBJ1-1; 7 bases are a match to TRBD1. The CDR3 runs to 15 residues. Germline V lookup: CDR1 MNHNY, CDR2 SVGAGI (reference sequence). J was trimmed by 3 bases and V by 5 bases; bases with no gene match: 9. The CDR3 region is CASSTSRQGDTEAFF. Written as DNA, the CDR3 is TGTGCCAGCAGTACAAGTAGACAGGGCGACACTGAAGCTTTCTTT.